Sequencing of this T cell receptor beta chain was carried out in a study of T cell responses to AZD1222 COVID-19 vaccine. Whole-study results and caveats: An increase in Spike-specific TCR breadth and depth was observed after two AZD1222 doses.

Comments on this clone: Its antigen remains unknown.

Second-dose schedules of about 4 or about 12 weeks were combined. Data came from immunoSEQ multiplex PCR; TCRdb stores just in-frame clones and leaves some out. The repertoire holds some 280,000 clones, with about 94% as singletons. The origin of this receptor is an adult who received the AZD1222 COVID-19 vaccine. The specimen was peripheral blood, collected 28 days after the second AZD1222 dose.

The DNA of the CDR3 is TGTGCCAGCGGGCCGGGGGGCTATGTCTACGAGCAGTACTTC. As protein: CASGPGGYVYEQYF. The J gene is TRBJ2-7, the V gene TRBV7-9; perhaps TRBD2 as D (7 bases). V gave up 8 bases and J gave up 3 bases, with 17 bases separating them. This CDR3 spans 14 amino acids. Germline V gene sequence: CDR1 SEHNR, CDR2 FQNEAQ (reference sequence).